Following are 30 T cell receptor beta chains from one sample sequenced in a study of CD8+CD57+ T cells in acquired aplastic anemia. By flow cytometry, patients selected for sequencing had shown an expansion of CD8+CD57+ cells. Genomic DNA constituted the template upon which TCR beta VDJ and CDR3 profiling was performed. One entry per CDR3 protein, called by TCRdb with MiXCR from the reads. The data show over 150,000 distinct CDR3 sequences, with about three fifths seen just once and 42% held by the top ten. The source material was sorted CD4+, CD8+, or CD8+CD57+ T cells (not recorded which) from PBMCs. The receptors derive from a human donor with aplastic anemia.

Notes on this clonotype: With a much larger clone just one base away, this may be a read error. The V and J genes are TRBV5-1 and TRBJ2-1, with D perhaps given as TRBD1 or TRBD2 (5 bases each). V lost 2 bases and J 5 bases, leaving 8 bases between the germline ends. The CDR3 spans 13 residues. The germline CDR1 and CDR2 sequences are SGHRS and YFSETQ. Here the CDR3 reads CASSFRGHNEQFF. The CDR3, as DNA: TGCGCCAGCAGCTTCCGGGGCCACAATGAGCAGTTCTTC.

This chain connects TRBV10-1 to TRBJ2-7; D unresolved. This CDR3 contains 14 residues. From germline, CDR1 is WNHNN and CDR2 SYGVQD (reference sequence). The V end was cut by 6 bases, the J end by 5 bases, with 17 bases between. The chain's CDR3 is CASSHPRPGHEQYF. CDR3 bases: TGCGCCAGCAGCCATCCGAGACCCGGCCACGAGCAGTACTTC.

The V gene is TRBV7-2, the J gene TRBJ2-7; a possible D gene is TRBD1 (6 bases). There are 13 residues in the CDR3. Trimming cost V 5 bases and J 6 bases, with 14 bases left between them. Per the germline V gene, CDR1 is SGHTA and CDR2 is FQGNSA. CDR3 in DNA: TGTGCCAGCAGCACCGAGGCCAGGGGCGAGCAGTACTTC. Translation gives CASSTEARGEQYF.

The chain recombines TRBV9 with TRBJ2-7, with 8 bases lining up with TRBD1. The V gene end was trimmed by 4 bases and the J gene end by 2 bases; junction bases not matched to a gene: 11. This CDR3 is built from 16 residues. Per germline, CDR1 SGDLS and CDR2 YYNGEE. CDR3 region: CASSPGGASAAYEQYF. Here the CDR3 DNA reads TGTGCCAGCAGCCCAGGGGGCGCTAGCGCGGCCTACGAGCAGTACTTC.

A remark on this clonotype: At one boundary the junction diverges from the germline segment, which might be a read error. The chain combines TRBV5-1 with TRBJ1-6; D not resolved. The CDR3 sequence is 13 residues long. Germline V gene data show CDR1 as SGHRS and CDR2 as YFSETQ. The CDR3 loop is CASSLDLLGPLHF. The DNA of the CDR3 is TGTGCCAGCAGCCTGGACCTGCTCGGACCCCTCCACTTT.

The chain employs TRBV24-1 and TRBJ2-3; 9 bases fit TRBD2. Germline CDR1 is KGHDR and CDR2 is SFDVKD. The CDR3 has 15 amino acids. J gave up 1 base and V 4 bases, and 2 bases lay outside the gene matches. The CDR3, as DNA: TGTGCCACCAGTGAAAGGACTAGCGGCACAGATACGCAGTATTTT. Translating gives CATSERTSGTDTQYF.

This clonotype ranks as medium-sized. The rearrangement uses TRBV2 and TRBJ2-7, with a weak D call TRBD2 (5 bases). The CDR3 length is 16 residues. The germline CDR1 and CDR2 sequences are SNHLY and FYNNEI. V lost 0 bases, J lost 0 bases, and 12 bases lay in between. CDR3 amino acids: CASSEAGSGSSYEQYF. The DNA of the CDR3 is TGTGCCAGCAGTGAAGCGGGCTCGGGATCCTCCTACGAGCAGTACTTC.

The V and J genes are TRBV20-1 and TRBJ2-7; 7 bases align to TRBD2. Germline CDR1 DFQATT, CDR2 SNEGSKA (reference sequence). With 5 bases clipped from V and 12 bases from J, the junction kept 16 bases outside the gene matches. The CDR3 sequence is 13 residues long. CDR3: CSAHIGEGTFMYF. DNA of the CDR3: TGCAGTGCTCATATCGGGGAGGGGACCTTCATGTACTTC.

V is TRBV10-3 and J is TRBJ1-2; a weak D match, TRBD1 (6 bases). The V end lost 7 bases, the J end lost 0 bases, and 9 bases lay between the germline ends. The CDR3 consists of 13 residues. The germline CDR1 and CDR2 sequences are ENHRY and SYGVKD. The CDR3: CAITGGPNYGYTF. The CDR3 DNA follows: TGTGCCATCACCGGGGGCCCTAACTATGGCTACACCTTC.

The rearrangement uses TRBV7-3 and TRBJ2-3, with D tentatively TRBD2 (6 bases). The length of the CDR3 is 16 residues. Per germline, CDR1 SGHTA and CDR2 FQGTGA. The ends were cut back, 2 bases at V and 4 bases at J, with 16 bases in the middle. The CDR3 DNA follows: TGTGCCAGCAGCTTAGGGTTCGGGACTCAGGCAGATACGCAGTATTTT. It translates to CASSLGFGTQADTQYF.

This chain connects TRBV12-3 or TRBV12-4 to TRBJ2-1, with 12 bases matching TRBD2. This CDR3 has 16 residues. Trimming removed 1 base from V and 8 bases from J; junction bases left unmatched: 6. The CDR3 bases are TGTGCCAGCAGTTTAGGGAGGACTAGCGGGAAGGATGAGCAGTTCTTC. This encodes CASSLGRTSGKDEQFF.

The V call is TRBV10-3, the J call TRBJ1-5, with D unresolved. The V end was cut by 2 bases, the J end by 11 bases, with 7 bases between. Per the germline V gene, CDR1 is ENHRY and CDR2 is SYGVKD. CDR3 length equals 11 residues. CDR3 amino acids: CAISEAGSQHF. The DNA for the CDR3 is TGTGCCATCAGTGAGGCGGGGTCCCAGCATTTT.

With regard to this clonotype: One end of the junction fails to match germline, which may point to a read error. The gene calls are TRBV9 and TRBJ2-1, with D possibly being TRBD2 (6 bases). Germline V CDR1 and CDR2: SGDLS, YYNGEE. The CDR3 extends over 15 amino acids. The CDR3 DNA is TGTGCCAGCAGCCCGGGGGAAGCGGTTGGCAATGGGCAGTTCTTC. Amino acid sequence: CASSPGEAVGNGQFF.

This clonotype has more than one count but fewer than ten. The CDR3, as DNA: TGTGCCTGGAGTAGGGGGGCCGCAGATACGCAGTATTTT. Translated, it gives CAWSRGAADTQYF. V gene TRBV30 combines with J gene TRBJ2-3; D may match TRBD1 or TRBD2 (6 bases each). Trimming removed 2 bases from V and 4 bases from J, with 10 bases in between. CDR1 and CDR2 (germline): GTSNPN, SVGIG (reference sequence). This CDR3 comprises 13 residues.

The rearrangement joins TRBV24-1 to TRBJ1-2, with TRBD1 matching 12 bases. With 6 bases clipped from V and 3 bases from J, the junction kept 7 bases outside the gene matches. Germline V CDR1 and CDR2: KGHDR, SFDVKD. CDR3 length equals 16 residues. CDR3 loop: CATSPGQGATYYGYTF. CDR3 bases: TGTGCCACCAGTCCGGGACAGGGGGCGACTTACTATGGCTACACCTTC.

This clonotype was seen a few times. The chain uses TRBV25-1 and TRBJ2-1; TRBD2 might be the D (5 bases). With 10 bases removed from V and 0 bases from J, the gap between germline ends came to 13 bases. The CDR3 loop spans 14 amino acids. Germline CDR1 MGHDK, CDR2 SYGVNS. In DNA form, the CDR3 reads TGTGCCACCACAGCGGCAGGCTCCTACAATGAGCAGTTCTTC. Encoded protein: CATTAAGSYNEQFF.

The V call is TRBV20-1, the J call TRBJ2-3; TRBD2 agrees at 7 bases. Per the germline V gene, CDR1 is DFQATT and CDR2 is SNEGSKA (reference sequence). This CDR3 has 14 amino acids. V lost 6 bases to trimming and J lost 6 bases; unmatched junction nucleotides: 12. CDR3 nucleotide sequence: TGCAGTGCGACTAGCACCGAACCCTCCGATACGCAGTATTTT. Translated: CSATSTEPSDTQYF.

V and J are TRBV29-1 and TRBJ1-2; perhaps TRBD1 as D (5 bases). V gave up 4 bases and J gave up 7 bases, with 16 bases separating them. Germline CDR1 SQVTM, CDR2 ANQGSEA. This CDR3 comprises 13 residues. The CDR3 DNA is TGCAGCGTTGTAGGGGCCTCCATCCGTGGCTACACCTTC. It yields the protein CSVVGASIRGYTF.

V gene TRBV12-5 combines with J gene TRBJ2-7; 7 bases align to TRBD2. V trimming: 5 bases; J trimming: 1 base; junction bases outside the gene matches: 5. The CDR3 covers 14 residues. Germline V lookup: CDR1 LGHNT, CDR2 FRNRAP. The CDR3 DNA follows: TGTGCTAGTGGTGCGGGGGAGGTTTCCTACGAGCAGTACTTC. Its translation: CASGAGEVSYEQYF.

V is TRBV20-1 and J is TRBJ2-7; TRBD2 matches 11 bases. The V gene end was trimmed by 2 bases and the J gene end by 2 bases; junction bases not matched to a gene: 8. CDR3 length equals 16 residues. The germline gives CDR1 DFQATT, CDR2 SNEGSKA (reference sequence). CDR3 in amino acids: CSARIASGGNPYEQYF. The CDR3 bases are TGCAGTGCTAGAATAGCTAGCGGGGGGAACCCCTACGAGCAGTACTTC.

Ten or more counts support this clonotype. CDR3 loop: CASSFRGIPNTEAFF. CDR3 coding DNA: TGTGCCAGCAGTTTCAGGGGGATCCCGAACACTGAAGCTTTCTTT. The chain combines TRBV12-3 or TRBV12-4 with TRBJ1-1, with 7 nucleotides matching TRBD1. Trimming removed 3 bases from V and 1 base from J; junction bases left unmatched: 5. The CDR3 sequence is 15 residues long.

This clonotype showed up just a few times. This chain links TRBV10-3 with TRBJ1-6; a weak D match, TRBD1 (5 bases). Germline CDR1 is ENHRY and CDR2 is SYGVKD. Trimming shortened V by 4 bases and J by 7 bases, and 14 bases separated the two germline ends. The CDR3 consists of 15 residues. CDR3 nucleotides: TGTGCCATCAGTGGCGCCGGGACGGGCAATTCACCCCTCCACTTT. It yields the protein CAISGAGTGNSPLHF.

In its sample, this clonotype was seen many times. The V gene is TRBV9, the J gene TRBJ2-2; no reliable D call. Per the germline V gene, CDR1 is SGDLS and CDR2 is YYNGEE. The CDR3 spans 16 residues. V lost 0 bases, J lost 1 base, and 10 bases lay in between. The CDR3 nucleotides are TGTGCCAGCAGCGTAGAAATAGCTCTGAACACCGGGGAGCTGTTTTTT. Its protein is CASSVEIALNTGELFF. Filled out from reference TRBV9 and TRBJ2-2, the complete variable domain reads DSGVTQTPKHLITATGQRVTLRCSPRSGDLSVYWYQQSLDQGLQFLIQYYNGEERAKGNILERFSAQQFPDLHSELNLSSLELGDSALYFCASSVEIALNTGELFFGEGSRLTVL.

The CDR3 here is CASSDRVGTEAFF. The DNA for the CDR3 is TGTGCCAGCAGTGACAGGGTGGGTACTGAAGCTTTCTTT. The V and J genes are TRBV2 and TRBJ1-1; the D gene is possibly TRBD1 (5 bases). The CDR3 has 13 residues. Germline V gene lookup returns CDR1 SNHLY and CDR2 FYNNEI. Between the trimmed V and J ends, which lost 3 bases and 5 bases, there was a span of 10 bases.

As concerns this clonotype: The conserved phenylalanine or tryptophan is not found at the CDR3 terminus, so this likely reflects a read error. The CDR3 loop reads CASSMGVLNTEAFL. The DNA of the CDR3 is TGTGCCAGTAGTATGGGGGTGTTGAACACTGAAGCTTTCCTT. The rearrangement links TRBV19 to TRBJ1-1; D might be TRBD1 (5 bases). This CDR3 has 14 residues. Germline V CDR1 and CDR2: LNHDA, SQIVND (reference sequence). Trimming shortened V by 3 bases and J by 0 bases, and 8 bases separated the two germline ends.

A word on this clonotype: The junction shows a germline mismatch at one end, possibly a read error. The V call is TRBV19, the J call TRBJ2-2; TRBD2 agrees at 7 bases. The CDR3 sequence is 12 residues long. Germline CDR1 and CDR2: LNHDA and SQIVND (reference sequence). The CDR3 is CASSNLSGGLFF. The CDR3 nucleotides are TGTGCCAGTAGTAACCTCTCGGGGGGGCTGTTTTTT.

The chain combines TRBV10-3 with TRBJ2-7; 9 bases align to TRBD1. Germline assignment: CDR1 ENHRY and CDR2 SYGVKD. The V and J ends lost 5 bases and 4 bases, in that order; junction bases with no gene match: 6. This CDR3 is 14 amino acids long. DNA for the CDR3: TGTGCCATCAGTTTCGGACAGGGGCCTTACGAGCAGTACTTC. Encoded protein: CAISFGQGPYEQYF.

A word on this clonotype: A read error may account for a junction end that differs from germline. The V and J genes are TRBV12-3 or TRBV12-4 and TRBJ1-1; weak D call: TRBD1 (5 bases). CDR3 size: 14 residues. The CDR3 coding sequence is TGTGCCAGCAGTTTAGGGGGCCAAGGCACTGAAGCTTCCTTT. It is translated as CASSLGGQGTEASF.

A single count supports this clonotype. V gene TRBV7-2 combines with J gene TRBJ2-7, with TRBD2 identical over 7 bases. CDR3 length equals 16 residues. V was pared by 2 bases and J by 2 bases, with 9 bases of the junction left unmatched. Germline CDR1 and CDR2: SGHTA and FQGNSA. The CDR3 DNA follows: TGTGCCAGCAGCTTAATGTTTGGCGGGGGACCCTACGAGCAGTACTTC. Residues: CASSLMFGGGPYEQYF.

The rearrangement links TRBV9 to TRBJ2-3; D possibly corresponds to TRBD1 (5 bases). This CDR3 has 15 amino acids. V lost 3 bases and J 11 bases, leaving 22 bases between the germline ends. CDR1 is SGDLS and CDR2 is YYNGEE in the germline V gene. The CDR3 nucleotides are TGTGCCAGCAGCGGTCACAGGAAGTCGTCCGATGAGCAGTATTTT. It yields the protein CASSGHRKSSDEQYF.